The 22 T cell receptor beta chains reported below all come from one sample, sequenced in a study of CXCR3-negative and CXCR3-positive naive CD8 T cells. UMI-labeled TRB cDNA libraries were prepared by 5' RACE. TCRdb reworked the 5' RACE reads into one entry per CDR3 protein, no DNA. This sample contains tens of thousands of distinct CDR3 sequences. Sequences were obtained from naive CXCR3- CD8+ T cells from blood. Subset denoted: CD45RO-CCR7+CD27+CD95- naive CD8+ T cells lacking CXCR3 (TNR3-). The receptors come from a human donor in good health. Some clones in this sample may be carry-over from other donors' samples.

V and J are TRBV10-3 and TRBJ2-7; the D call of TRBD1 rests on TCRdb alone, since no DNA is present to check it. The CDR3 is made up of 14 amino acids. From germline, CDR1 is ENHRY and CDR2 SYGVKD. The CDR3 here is CATSGGLLSYEQYF.

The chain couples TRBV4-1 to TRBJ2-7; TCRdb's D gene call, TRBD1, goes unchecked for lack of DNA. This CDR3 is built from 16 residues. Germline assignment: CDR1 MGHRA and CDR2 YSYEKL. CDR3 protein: CASSQDDRGGTYEQYF.

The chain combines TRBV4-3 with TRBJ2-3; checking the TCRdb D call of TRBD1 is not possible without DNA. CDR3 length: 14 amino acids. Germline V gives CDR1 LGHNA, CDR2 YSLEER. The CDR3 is CASSHDRGLDTQYF.

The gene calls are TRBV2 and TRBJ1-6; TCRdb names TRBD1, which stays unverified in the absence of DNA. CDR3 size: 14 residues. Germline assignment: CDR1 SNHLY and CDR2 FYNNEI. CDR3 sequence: CASSDAGGTSPLHF. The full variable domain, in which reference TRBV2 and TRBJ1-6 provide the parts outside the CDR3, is EPEVTQTPSHQVTQMGQEVILRCVPISNHLYFYWYRQILGQKVEFLVSFYNNEISEKSEIFDDQFSVERPDGSNFTLKIRSTKLEDSAMYFCASSDAGGTSPLHFGNGTRLTVT.

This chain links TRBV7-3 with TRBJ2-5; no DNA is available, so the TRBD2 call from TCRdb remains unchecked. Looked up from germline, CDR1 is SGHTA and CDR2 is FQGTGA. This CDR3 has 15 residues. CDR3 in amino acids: CASSLIGTAQETQYF.

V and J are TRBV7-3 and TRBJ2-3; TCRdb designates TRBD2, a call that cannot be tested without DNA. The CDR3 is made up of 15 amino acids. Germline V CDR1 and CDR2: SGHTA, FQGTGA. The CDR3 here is CASSLRVLGSDTQYF. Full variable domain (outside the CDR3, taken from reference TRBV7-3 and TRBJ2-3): GAGVSQTPSNKVTEKGKYVELRCDPISGHTALYWYRQSLGQGPEFLIYFQGTGAADDSGLPNDRFFAVRPEGSVSTLKIQRTERGDSAVYLCASSLRVLGSDTQYFGPGTRLTVL.

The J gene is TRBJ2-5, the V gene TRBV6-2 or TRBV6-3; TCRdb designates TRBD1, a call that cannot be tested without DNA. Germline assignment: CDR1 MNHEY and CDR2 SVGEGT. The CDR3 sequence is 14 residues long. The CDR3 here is CASRPRDNQETQYF.

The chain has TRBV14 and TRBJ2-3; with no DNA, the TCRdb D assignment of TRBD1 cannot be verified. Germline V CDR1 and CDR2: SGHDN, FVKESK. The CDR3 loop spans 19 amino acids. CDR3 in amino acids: CASSLKAPETGGVADTQYF.

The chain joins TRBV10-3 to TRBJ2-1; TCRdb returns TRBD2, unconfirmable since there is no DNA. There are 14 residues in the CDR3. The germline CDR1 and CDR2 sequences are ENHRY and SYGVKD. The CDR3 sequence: CAISESGPRNEQFF.

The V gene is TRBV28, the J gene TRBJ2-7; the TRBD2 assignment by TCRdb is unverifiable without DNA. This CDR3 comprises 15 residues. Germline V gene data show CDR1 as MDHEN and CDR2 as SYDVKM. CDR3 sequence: CASRNLGGAESEQYF.

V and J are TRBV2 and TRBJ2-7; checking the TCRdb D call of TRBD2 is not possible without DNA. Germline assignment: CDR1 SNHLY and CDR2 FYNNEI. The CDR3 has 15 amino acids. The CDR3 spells CASREYGPINYEQYF.

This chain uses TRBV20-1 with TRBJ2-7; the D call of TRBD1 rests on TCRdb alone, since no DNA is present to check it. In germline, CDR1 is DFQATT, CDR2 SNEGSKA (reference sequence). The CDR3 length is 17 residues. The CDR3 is CSARDYSTGDSSYEQYF.

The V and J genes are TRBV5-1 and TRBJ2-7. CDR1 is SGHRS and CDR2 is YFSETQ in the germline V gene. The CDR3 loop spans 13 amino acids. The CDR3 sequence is CASSLEVGNEQYF. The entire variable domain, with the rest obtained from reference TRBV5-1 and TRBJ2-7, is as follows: KAGVTQTPRYLIKTRGQQVTLSCSPISGHRSVSWYQQTPGQGLQFLFEYFSETQRNKGNFPGRFSGRQFSNSRSEMNVSTLELGDSALYLCASSLEVGNEQYFGPGTRLTVT.

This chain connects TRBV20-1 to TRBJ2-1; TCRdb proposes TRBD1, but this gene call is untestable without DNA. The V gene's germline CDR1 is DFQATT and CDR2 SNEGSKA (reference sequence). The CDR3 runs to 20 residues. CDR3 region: CSDKHKDRGRLRTTNNEQFF.

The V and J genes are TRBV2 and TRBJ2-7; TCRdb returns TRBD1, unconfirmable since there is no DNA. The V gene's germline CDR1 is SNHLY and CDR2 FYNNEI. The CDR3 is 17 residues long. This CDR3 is CASSVDGRDRVSYEQYF.

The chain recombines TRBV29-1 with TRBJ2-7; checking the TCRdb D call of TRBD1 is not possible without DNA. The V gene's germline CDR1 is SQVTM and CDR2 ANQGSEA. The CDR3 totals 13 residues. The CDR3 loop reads CSVVERGGYEQYF.

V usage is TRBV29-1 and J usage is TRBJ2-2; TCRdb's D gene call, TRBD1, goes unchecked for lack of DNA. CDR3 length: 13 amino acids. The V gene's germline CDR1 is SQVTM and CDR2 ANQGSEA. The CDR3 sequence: CSVPAEHTGELFF.

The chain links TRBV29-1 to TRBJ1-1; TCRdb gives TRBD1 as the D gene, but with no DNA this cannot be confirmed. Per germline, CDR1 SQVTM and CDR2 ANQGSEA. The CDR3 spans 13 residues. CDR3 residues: CSVVRDLNTEAFF.

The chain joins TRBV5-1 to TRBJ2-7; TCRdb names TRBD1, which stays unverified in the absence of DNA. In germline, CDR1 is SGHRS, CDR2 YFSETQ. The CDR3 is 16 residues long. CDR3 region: CASSSPTGQSDYEQYF.

The CDR3 here is CASSLEQGVSNYGYTF. V and J are TRBV5-1 and TRBJ1-2; TCRdb proposes TRBD1, but this gene call is untestable without DNA. Per the germline V gene, CDR1 is SGHRS and CDR2 is YFSETQ. This CDR3 is 16 amino acids long.

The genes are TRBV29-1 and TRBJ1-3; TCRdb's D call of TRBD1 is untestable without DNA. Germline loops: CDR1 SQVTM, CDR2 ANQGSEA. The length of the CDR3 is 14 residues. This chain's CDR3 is CSVPGDPNGNTIYF.

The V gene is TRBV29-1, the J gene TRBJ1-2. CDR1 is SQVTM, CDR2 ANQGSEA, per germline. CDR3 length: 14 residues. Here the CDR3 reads CSAWDGAQNYGYTF.